The following is a TCR beta chain sequence with its context. This record belongs to a study of long-term antiretroviral therapy in people with HIV. Version v3.0 of the immunoSEQ assay was performed at survey level. Here immunoSEQ multiplex PCR was the method, and the copy in TCRdb shows in-frame clones only, minus some. The data hold about 25,000 clones, with approximately 86% observed a single time. Germline V gene data show CDR1 as SGDLS and CDR2 as YYNGEE. The junction had 3 bases not matched to a gene; V was cut back by 4 bases and J by 2 bases. The CDR3 sequence is 14 residues long. This chain connects TRBV9 to TRBJ1-5; 7 bases are a match to TRBD1. The sample here was unsorted PBMCs, taken 1.2 years after starting antiretroviral therapy. This sequence was found in a man in his fifties or sixties with HIV. This CDR3 reads CASSLGTGNQPQHF. The CDR3, as DNA: TGTGCCAGCAGCCTCGGGACAGGCAATCAGCCCCAGCATTTT.